One sample yielded the 16 T cell receptor beta chains listed below, sequenced in a study of T cell responses to AZD1222 COVID-19 vaccine. The repertoire was sequenced with immunoSEQ multiplex PCR; TCRdb's copy has only in-frame clones and lacks some. The sample consists of 95,000 to 150,000 clones, around nine tenths of them appearing once. The source was peripheral blood, collected on day 0 of AZD1222 vaccination. The receptors come from an adult in good health.

This chain joins TRBV25-1 and TRBJ1-2; possible D gene TRBD1, 6 bases. The germline V gene has CDR1 MGHDK and CDR2 SYGVNS. Trimming removed 6 bases at V and 7 bases at J, with 12 bases between. The CDR3 is 12 amino acids. CDR3 amino acids: CASRGTGPGYTF. The CDR3 DNA reads TGTGCCAGCAGGGGCACAGGGCCTGGCTACACCTTC.

This clone occurred once. The chain has TRBV14 and TRBJ1-3; D is unclear. The germline V gene encodes CDR1 SGHDN and CDR2 FVKESK. V was pared by 2 bases and J by 0 bases, with 11 bases between. The CDR3 has 16 residues. The CDR3 is CASSQFSIVSGNTIYF. The CDR3 nucleotides read TGTGCCAGCAGCCAATTCAGTATCGTCTCTGGAAACACCATATATTTT.

V is TRBV6-5 and J is TRBJ2-1; the match to TRBD2 covers 7 bases. The germline gives CDR1 MNHEY, CDR2 SVGAGI. The CDR3 has 14 amino acids. The trim removed 7 bases at V and 6 bases at J, leaving 9 bases unmatched. The CDR3 DNA is TGTGCCAGCAAAACTGGGGCTAGCGGCAATGAGCAGTTCTTC. Its translation is CASKTGASGNEQFF.

V and J are TRBV5-4 and TRBJ2-5; tentative D call: TRBD1 (5 bases). This CDR3 comprises 11 residues. V was pared by 4 bases and J by 5 bases, with 6 bases between. Germline V gene lookup returns CDR1 SGHNT and CDR2 YYREEE (reference sequence). Written as DNA, the CDR3 is TGTGCCAGCAGCCAGGGCGAGACCCAGTACTTC. It codes for CASSQGETQYF.

The rearrangement joins TRBV11-2 to TRBJ2-7; 11 bases are shared with TRBD1. The germline V gene has CDR1 SGHAT and CDR2 FQNNGV. The CDR3 runs 17 residues. With 5 bases clipped from V and 0 bases from J, the junction kept 9 bases outside the gene matches. The CDR3 coding sequence is TGTGCCAGCAGCCCCGGGACAGGGGGTATCTTCTCCTACGAGCAGTACTTC. This sequence encodes CASSPGTGGIFSYEQYF.

V usage is TRBV2 and J usage is TRBJ2-3; no clear D. Trimming stripped 4 bases from V and 4 bases from J, with 9 bases between. The CDR3 runs to 13 residues. CDR1 is SNHLY and CDR2 is FYNNEI in the germline V gene. This chain's CDR3 is CASSVRQPDTQYF. CDR3 nucleotide sequence: TGTGCCAGCAGTGTAAGGCAGCCAGATACGCAGTATTTT.

The chain recombines TRBV5-1 with TRBJ2-3; the match to TRBD2 covers 15 bases. Germline CDR1 is SGHRS and CDR2 is YFSETQ. This CDR3 spans 16 amino acids. V shed 3 bases and J 4 bases; nucleotides not matched to a gene: 3. CDR3 in amino acids: CASSWTSGGAADTQYF. CDR3 in DNA: TGCGCCAGCAGCTGGACTAGCGGGGGGGCCGCAGATACGCAGTATTTT.

The chain employs TRBV6-5 and TRBJ1-3; a weak D match, TRBD1 (5 bases). Germline-derived CDR1 and CDR2 are MNHEY and SVGAGI. This CDR3 region has 13 residues. V was shortened by 2 bases and J by 8 bases, with 10 bases between the two germline ends. The CDR3 region is CASSYGHLDTIYF. The DNA for the CDR3 is TGTGCCAGCAGTTACGGACATTTGGACACCATATATTTT.

The chain couples TRBV10-1 to TRBJ1-6; D not resolved. Looked up from germline, CDR1 is WNHNN and CDR2 is SYGVQD (reference sequence). The CDR3 is made up of 15 amino acids. V lost 7 bases and J lost 6, with 16 bases in between. The DNA of the CDR3 is TGCGCCAGCATCCACGATCTGGTTGGTAATTCACCCCTCCACTTT. Its translation: CASIHDLVGNSPLHF.

The chain is built from TRBV4-3 and TRBJ1-2; D is uncertain. CDR3 length equals 14 residues. From germline, CDR1 is LGHNA and CDR2 YSLEER. The ends were cut back, 3 bases at V and 1 base at J, with 9 bases in the middle. CDR3 protein: CASSQSRDNYGYTF. The DNA for the CDR3 is TGCGCCAGCAGCCAGTCGCGGGATAACTATGGCTACACCTTC.

The chain combines TRBV6-5 with TRBJ1-2; D gene unclear. Germline V CDR1 and CDR2: MNHEY, SVGAGI. V lost 4 bases and J lost 2, with 11 bases in between. CDR3 length equals 14 residues. The CDR3 region has the DNA TGTGCCAGCAGTTCCACCCCGATAAACTATGGCTACACCTTC. Translation gives CASSSTPINYGYTF.

V gene TRBV7-2 combines with J gene TRBJ1-2; 7 bases align to TRBD1. In germline, CDR1 is SGHTA, CDR2 FQGNSA. V lost 5 bases and J lost 4; bases outside the gene matches: 7. The CDR3 consists of 14 residues. This CDR3 is CASSPQGGSYGYTF. The CDR3, as DNA: TGTGCCAGCAGCCCCCAGGGGGGTAGCTATGGCTACACCTTC.

The chain employs TRBV25-1 and TRBJ1-5; a possible D gene is TRBD1 (5 bases). The ends were cut back, 5 bases at V and 7 bases at J, with 21 bases in the middle. Germline values: CDR1 MGHDK, CDR2 SYGVNS. The CDR3 extends over 16 amino acids. Here the CDR3 DNA reads TGTGCCAGCAGTTCACCCGGGGCGGGTCCCGGGCAGCCCCAGCATTTT. It encodes CASSSPGAGPGQPQHF. The variable domain in full, completed from reference TRBV25-1 and TRBJ1-5, reads EADIYQTPRYLVIGTGKKITLECSQTMGHDKMYWYQQDPGMELHLIHYSYGVNSTEKGDLSSESTVSRIRTEHFPLTLESARPSHTSQYLCASSSPGAGPGQPQHFGDGTRLSIL.

This clone was recorded only once. The chain links TRBV11-3 to TRBJ2-4; possible D gene TRBD1, 6 bases. V lost 4 bases, J lost 13 bases, and 20 bases lay in between. CDR1 and CDR2 (germline): SGHNT, YENEEA. This CDR3 is 14 amino acids long. The CDR3 protein is CASSSDRHRTGQYF. In DNA form, the CDR3 reads TGTGCCAGCAGCTCGGACAGACACAGAACCGGCCAGTACTTC.

The chain employs TRBV10-3 and TRBJ2-7; 7 nucleotides align to TRBD1. Trimming cost V 2 bases and J 2 bases; bases outside gene matches: 9. The germline gives CDR1 ENHRY, CDR2 SYGVKD. CDR3 length equals 16 residues. The CDR3 protein is CAISEPLRDRAYEQYF. DNA of the CDR3: TGTGCCATCAGTGAGCCACTCCGGGACAGAGCCTACGAGCAGTACTTC.

The chain has TRBV6-5 and TRBJ2-7; the match to TRBD1 covers 9 bases. J was trimmed by 6 bases and V by 6 bases; bases with no gene match: 12. The CDR3 loop spans 15 amino acids. Germline V gives CDR1 MNHEY, CDR2 SVGAGI. The CDR3 is CASRSTRDRVREQYF. DNA of the CDR3: TGTGCCAGCAGGTCTACACGGGACAGGGTGCGCGAGCAGTACTTC.